This TCR beta chain was profiled in a study of Ad26.COV2.S vaccination and SARS-CoV-2 variants. Study background: Participant was drawn from the COV1001 Ad26.COV2.S trial arm.

CDR3 length: 13 residues. Germline lookup yields CDR1 MNHNY and CDR2 SVGAGI (reference sequence). V was shortened by 5 bases and J by 9 bases, with 14 bases between the two germline ends. Only in-frame clones appear in the TCRdb table, and some are missing; sequencing was by immunoSEQ multiplex PCR. The repertoire has about 320,000 clones, around four fifths of them found once; the top ten carry roughly 2%. This clone was observed a handful of times. Treatment defined: roughly 20 received Ad26.COV2.S at low or high dose, single or two shots; a few received placebo; per-sample allocation not given. All samples were drawn on day 63, counting from the first vaccine or placebo injection.

Sequencing was performed on peripheral blood, taken in a trial of Ad26.COV2.S vaccine versus placebo. The clonotype was recovered from a person aged 18-65 years who received the Ad26.COV2.S COVID-19 vaccine or a placebo. The rearrangement links TRBV6-6 to TRBJ1-5; tentatively, D is TRBD1 (5 bases). The CDR3 DNA is TGTGCCAGCAGTGGGGACGGGGGATGGCCCCAGCATTTT. Translating it yields CASSGDGGWPQHF.